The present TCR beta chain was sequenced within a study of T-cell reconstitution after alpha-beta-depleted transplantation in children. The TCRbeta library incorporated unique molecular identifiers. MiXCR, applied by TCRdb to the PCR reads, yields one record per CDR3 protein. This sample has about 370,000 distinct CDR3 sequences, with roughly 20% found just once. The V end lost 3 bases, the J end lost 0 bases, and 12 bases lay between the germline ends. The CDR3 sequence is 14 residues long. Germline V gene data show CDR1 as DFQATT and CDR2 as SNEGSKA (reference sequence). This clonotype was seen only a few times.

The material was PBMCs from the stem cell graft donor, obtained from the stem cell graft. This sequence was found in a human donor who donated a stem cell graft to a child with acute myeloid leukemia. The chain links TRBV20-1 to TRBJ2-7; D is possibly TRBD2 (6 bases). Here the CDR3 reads CSASQDYPSYEQYF. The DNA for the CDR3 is TGCAGTGCTAGTCAGGACTACCCCTCCTACGAGCAGTACTTC.